Below, 10 T cell receptor beta chains from the same sample are listed, as sequenced in a study of shared clonotypes between healthy human individuals. Sequencing was performed with immunoSEQ multiplex PCR; in TCRdb, only in-frame clones are kept and a portion is missing. The sample records some 2,500,000 clones, 90% to 95% being singletons. Sequenced: naive CD4+ T cells from PBMCs. As for subset: CD45RA+ positively selected. These receptors originate from a man aged 18 to 29 in good health. Some clones in this sample may be carry-over from other donors' samples.

V usage is TRBV6-4 and J usage is TRBJ1-2; weak D call: TRBD1 (6 bases). CDR3 size: 15 residues. In germline, CDR1 is MRHNA, CDR2 SNTAGT. Trimming took off 2 bases at V and 6 bases at J, with 16 bases between the two ends. The CDR3 reads CASSDAGGSSNGYTF. CDR3 DNA: TGTGCCAGCAGTGACGCTGGGGGCTCGAGTAATGGCTACACCTTC.

This rearrangement joins TRBV18 to TRBJ2-1; 7 nucleotides agree with TRBD1. The CDR3 length is 17 residues. Germline V CDR1 and CDR2: KGHSH, LQKENI. The ends lost 1 base at V and 3 bases at J; junction bases unmatched: 9. The CDR3 reads CASSPRQGVVGYNEQFF. In DNA, the CDR3 is TGTGCCAGCTCACCACGGCAGGGGGTGGTAGGCTACAATGAGCAGTTCTTC.

As concerns this clone: With a much larger clone just one base away, this may be a read error. This same CDR3 is encoded by further DNA sequences in the sample. The rearrangement links TRBV5-1 to TRBJ2-5; no clear D. Trimming took off 4 bases at V and 2 bases at J, with 3 bases between the two ends. CDR3 size: 11 residues. CDR1 is SGHRS, CDR2 YFSETQ, per germline. This chain's CDR3 is CASSVQETQYF. In DNA form, the CDR3 reads TGCGCCAGCAGCGTACAAGAGACCCAGTACTTC.

V is TRBV5-8 and J is TRBJ2-7; TRBD2 agrees at 9 bases. The germline CDR1 and CDR2 sequences are SGHTS and YDEGEE. There are 15 residues in the CDR3. The ends lost 2 bases at V and 1 base at J; junction bases unmatched: 4. CDR3 in amino acids: CASSLKREVSYEQYF. The CDR3 nucleotides are TGTGCCAGCAGCTTAAAGCGGGAGGTTTCCTACGAGCAGTACTTC.

The chain is built from TRBV29-1 and TRBJ1-1; D remains ambiguous. Trimming cost V 3 bases and J 0 bases, with 2 bases left between them. Germline V lookup: CDR1 SQVTM, CDR2 ANQGSEA. The CDR3 loop spans 11 amino acids. The CDR3 sequence: CSVEMNTEAFF. The CDR3 region has the DNA TGCAGCGTTGAGATGAACACTGAAGCTTTCTTT.

The chain joins TRBV7-3 to TRBJ1-1, with a weak D call TRBD1 (5 bases). The CDR3 is made up of 13 amino acids. Per germline, CDR1 SGHTA and CDR2 FQGTGA. V lost 3 bases, J lost 7 bases, and 12 bases lay in between. CDR3: CASSFRDGREAFF. CDR3 nucleotides: TGTGCCAGCAGCTTCCGGGACGGCCGTGAAGCTTTCTTT.

The chain combines TRBV10-3 with TRBJ2-5, with 10 bases fitting TRBD1. The CDR3 loop spans 14 amino acids. Germline lookup yields CDR1 ENHRY and CDR2 SYGVKD. Trimming cost V 4 bases and J 2 bases; bases outside gene matches: 1. The CDR3 DNA is TGTGCCATCAGTGGGGACAGGGGACAAGAGACCCAGTACTTC. It codes for CAISGDRGQETQYF.

A note on this clone: The same CDR3 is also encoded by other DNA sequences in this sample. The chain uses TRBV11-2 and TRBJ1-2, with D maybe TRBD1 (6 bases). V lost 1 base and J 2 bases, leaving 8 bases between the germline ends. The germline gives CDR1 SGHAT, CDR2 FQNNGV. The CDR3 consists of 14 residues. CDR3 sequence: CASSLVGGNYGYTF. The CDR3, as DNA: TGTGCCAGCAGCTTAGTGGGGGGCAACTATGGCTACACCTTC.

This chain connects TRBV21-1 to TRBJ2-6; no check of the table's D call, TRBD2, against the DNA was made. TRBV21-1 is a documented pseudogene. The CDR3 length is 15 residues. DNA for the CDR3: TGTGCCAGCAGCAGCTTTCGGGTTGGGGCCAACGTCCTGACTTTC. Protein product: CASSSFRVGANVLTF.

In DNA, the CDR3 is TGTGCCAGCAGCTTGGAGGCACCGGGAGGCACCGGGGAGCTGTTTTTT. Translation: CASSLEAPGGTGELFF. The chain employs TRBV5-5 and TRBJ2-2; the match to TRBD2 covers 7 bases. The length of the CDR3 is 16 residues. Per germline, CDR1 SGHKS and CDR2 YYEKEE (reference sequence). Trimming took 0 bases from V and 4 from J; bases not matched to a gene: 6.